The 5 T cell receptor beta chains given below trace back to one sample, sequenced in a study of response to subunit inactivated influenza vaccine. MiXCR, run by TCRdb on the RT-PCR reads, gives a single entry per CDR3 protein. The sample lists approximately 530,000 distinct CDR3 sequences; roughly 7.6% were seen once. Sequences were derived from PBMCs from blood, sampled around 2 years after vaccination. Receptors originate from a man between 45 and 75 years old who received an inactivated influenza vaccine.

In its sample, this clonotype was seen many times. The chain carries TRBV29-1 and TRBJ2-7; possibly TRBD1 for D (6 bases). Germline-derived CDR1 and CDR2 are SQVTM and ANQGSEA. V was shortened by 5 bases and J by 6 bases, with 14 bases between the two germline ends. The length of the CDR3 is 12 residues. CDR3 bases: TGCAGCGTTATCCGTACAGGGATCGAGCAGTACTTC. Protein sequence: CSVIRTGIEQYF.

The genes are TRBV7-8 and TRBJ2-5; no clear D. With 5 bases removed from V and 0 bases from J, the gap between germline ends came to 13 bases. Germline V gives CDR1 SGHVS, CDR2 FQNEAQ. This CDR3 is 15 amino acids long. CDR3 protein: CASSPNLGDQETQYF. CDR3 in DNA: TGTGCCAGCAGCCCAAACCTTGGGGACCAAGAGACCCAGTACTTC. The entire variable domain, with the rest obtained from reference TRBV7-8 and TRBJ2-5, is as follows: GAGVSQSPRYKVAKRGQDVALRCDPISGHVSLFWYQQALGQGPEFLTYFQNEAQLDKSGLPSDRFFAERPEGSVSTLKIQRTQQEDSAVYLCASSPNLGDQETQYFGPGTRLLVL.

This chain joins TRBV19 and TRBJ1-3, with 8 bases lining up with TRBD1. CDR3 length: 18 residues. From germline, CDR1 is LNHDA and CDR2 SQIVND (reference sequence). Losses at the gene ends were 4 bases for V and 0 bases for J; bases not matched to a gene: 11. The CDR3 DNA sequence: TGTGCCAGTAGTACCCTCGGGACAGGCCTTATCTCTGGAAACACCATATATTTT. Encoded protein: CASSTLGTGLISGNTIYF.

This clonotype was detected many times. This chain's CDR3 is CASSPNRGETQYF. CDR3 nucleotide sequence: TGTGCCAGCAGCCCAAACAGGGGTGAGACCCAGTACTTC. The gene calls are TRBV7-2 and TRBJ2-5; 7 bases map to TRBD1. Losses at the gene ends were 5 bases for V and 5 bases for J; bases not matched to a gene: 5. CDR3 length: 13 residues. Germline values: CDR1 SGHTA, CDR2 FQGNSA. The full variable domain, rest sourced from reference TRBV7-2 and TRBJ2-5, is GAGVSQSPSNKVTEKGKDVELRCDPISGHTALYWYRQSLGQGLEFLIYFQGNSAPDKSGLPSDRFSAERTGGSVSTLTIQRTQQEDSAVYLCASSPNRGETQYFGPGTRLLVL.

This clonotype was counted a single time. This sequence joins TRBV7-9 and TRBJ2-2, with a weak D call TRBD1 (5 bases). CDR1 is SEHNR and CDR2 is FQNEAQ in the germline V gene (reference sequence). Trimming cost V 3 bases and J 11 bases, with 10 bases left between them. The CDR3 sequence is 12 residues long. The DNA for the CDR3 is TGTGCCAGCAGCTTTCAGGGCGATGAGCTGTTTTTT. This sequence encodes CASSFQGDELFF. Full variable domain (outside the CDR3, taken from reference TRBV7-9 and TRBJ2-2): DTGVSQNPRHKITKRGQNVTFRCDPISEHNRLYWYRQTLGQGPEFLTYFQNEAQLEKSRLLSDRFSAERPKGSFSTLEIQRTEQGDSAMYLCASSFQGDELFFGEGSRLTVL.